This T cell receptor (beta chain) comes out of a study of a mutant IDH1 vaccine in newly diagnosed glioma. A word on this clone: Its specificity is not known.

Generated by immunoSEQ multiplex PCR, the TCRdb table keeps only in-frame clones and is missing some. The sample includes fewer than 70,000 clones, around 89% of them seen just once. The V end was cut by 2 bases, the J end by 11 bases, with 15 bases between. This CDR3 has 13 residues. Germline V gene data show CDR1 as SGHVS and CDR2 as FQNEAQ. This sample's time point: week 5, during vaccination. Doses comprised 300 ug of mutant IDH1 20-mer peptide each, plus topical imiquimod. V usage is TRBV7-8 and J usage is TRBJ1-1, with D unclear. The sequence was obtained from a woman aged 40 to 50 with glioma. The source was PBMCs, collected from a glioma patient whose treatment included an IDH1 peptide vaccine. The CDR3 bases are TGTGCCAGCAGCTTACGTGACATACTCGGGGCTTTCTTT. Translation gives CASSLRDILGAFF.